This is a list of T cell receptor beta chains from one sample in a study of blood T cell repertoires in COVID-19. The protocol was immunoSEQ multiplex PCR, while the TCRdb copy is restricted to in-frame clones and leaves out a portion. Here the sample spans approximately 300,000 clones, roughly 90% being singletons. The material sequenced was peripheral blood. These receptors were obtained from a man younger than 30 who had recovered from COVID-19. The CDR3 runs from the conserved cysteine through the conserved F or W. D genes are given only for firm matches. Not all rows give a size; the values are once, few, many and, for expanded clones, a class.

>TRBD1|TRBV7-3|once|TRBJ2-1
TGTGCCAGCAGCTTACGACAGGGGCATACAAGTGAGCAGTTCTTC
CASSLRQGHTSEQFF
>TRBD2|TRBV29-1|NA|TRBJ2-7
TGCAGCGTTGTGGGGGGGGATCCCAACGAGCAGTACTTC
CSVVGGDPNEQYF
>TRBD1|TRBV12-3/TRBV12-4|once|TRBJ1-1
TGTGCCAGCAGTTTACAGGGGGTGGGTAAAGCTTTCTTT
CASSLQGVGKAFF
>TRBD1|TRBV6-5|NA|TRBJ2-7
TGTGCCAGCAGGTGGGGACAGGGATTCTACGAGCAGTACTTC
CASRWGQGFYEQYF
>TRBD1|TRBV19|NA|TRBJ2-2
TGTGCCAGTACCCTCCGGGACAGGGTATCGGAGCTGTTTTTT
CASTLRDRVSELFF
>TRBD1|TRBV6-5|NA|TRBJ1-5
TGTGCCAGCAGTTCCGGGACAGGGGGCAATCAGCCCCAGCATTTT
CASSSGTGGNQPQHF
>TRBD1|TRBV2|NA|TRBJ2-2
TGTGCCAGCAACACAGGGGGATTGGGGGAGCTGTTTTTT
CASNTGGLGELFF
>NA|TRBV6-5|NA|TRBJ2-1
TGTGCCAGCAGTTCGGGGACTCTGCAGTTCTTC
CASSSGTLQFF
>NA|TRBV9|NA|TRBJ2-1
TGTGCCAGCAGCGTAGAAGCGCCTCTAAGCAATGAGCAGTTCTTC
CASSVEAPLSNEQFF
>NA|TRBV7-7|NA|TRBJ2-7
TGTGCCAGCAGCTTATCCCGGTCCCACGAGCAGTACTTC
CASSLSRSHEQYF
>NA|TRBV3-1/TRBV3-2|NA|TRBJ1-4
TGTGCCAGCAGTCAATCTGACAGACTTAATGAAAAACTGTTTTTT
CASSQSDRLNEKLFF
>NA|TRBV27|NA|TRBJ2-1
TGTGCCAGCAACCAACAGGGCTACTCCTACAATGAGCAGTTCTTC
CASNQQGYSYNEQFF
>TRBD2|TRBV18|NA|TRBJ2-7
TGTGCCAGCTCACCCTTAGCGGGGGCCTACGAGCAGTACTTC
CASSPLAGAYEQYF
>TRBD1|TRBV5-1|once|TRBJ1-1
TGCGCCAGCAGCTTGGCCCCTAGACAGGGAGGTCGGAACACTGAAGCTTTCTTT
CASSLAPRQGGRNTEAFF
>NA|TRBV7-9|NA|TRBJ2-5
TGTGCCAGCAGCGTGGCCGTGGGCGGGTTAAAGACCCAGTACTTC
CASSVAVGGLKTQYF
>NA|TRBV4-1|NA|TRBJ2-3
TGCGCCAGCAGCGCACTAGTCACAGATACGCAGTATTTT
CASSALVTDTQYF
>TRBD2|TRBV24-1|NA|TRBJ2-1
TGTGCCACCAGTGGGAGTAGCGGGATAGGGCCCAATGAGCAGTTCTTC
CATSGSSGIGPNEQFF
>TRBD2|TRBV3-1/TRBV3-2|NA|TRBJ2-1
TGTGCCAGCAGCCAAGATCCGACTAGCGGGAGCGGCTACAATGAGCAGTTCTTC
CASSQDPTSGSGYNEQFF
>TRBD1|TRBV4-3|NA|TRBJ1-4
TGCGCCAGCAGCCAAGCCTCCGACAGGGGGAGTGAAAAACTGTTTTTT
CASSQASDRGSEKLFF
>NA|TRBV9|NA|TRBJ1-4
TGTGCCAGCAGCGTAGTTGAACGGACAGCAACTAATGAAAAACTGTTTTTT
CASSVVERTATNEKLFF
>NA|TRBV4-2|NA|TRBJ2-3
TGTGCCAGCAGCCAAGAGGTAACTAGCACAGATACGCAGTATTTT
CASSQEVTSTDTQYF
>NA|TRBV7-9|NA|TRBJ2-7
TGTGCCAGCAGCCCCCTTAAGGAGAGGAATGCCTACGAGCAGTACTTC
CASSPLKERNAYEQYF
>NA|TRBV5-6|NA|TRBJ1-3
TGTGCCAGCAGCTTGGTCGACAGTTCGGGAAACACCATATATTTT
CASSLVDSSGNTIYF
>TRBD1|TRBV27|NA|TRBJ2-1
TGTGCCAGCAGTTTCGGACCGGGACAGGGGGTATACAATGAGCAGTTCTTC
CASSFGPGQGVYNEQFF
>NA|TRBV9|NA|TRBJ1-2
TGTGCCAGCAGCGACAGCTATGGCTACACCTTC
CASSDSYGYTF
>NA|TRBV3-1/TRBV3-2|NA|TRBJ2-1
TGTGCCAGCATGTCTTCAGGTGATGAGCAGTTCTTC
CASMSSGDEQFF
>NA|TRBV27|NA|TRBJ2-7
TGTGCCAGCAGTTTATCGTCGGGGAAAGGCTACGAGCAGTACTTC
CASSLSSGKGYEQYF
>NA|TRBV5-1|once|TRBJ1-2
TGCGCCAGCAGCCAACTTGAGGTCGGGGGGACTGGCTACACCTTC
CASSQLEVGGTGYTF
>NA|TRBV19|NA|TRBJ1-1
TGTGCCAGTAGTCCAAACCCACAGAGTCGGGGCACTGAAGCTTTCTTT
CASSPNPQSRGTEAFF
>NA|TRBV14|NA|TRBJ1-2
TGTGCCAGCAGCCTATCCGAAGGGAGAGGCTACACCTTC
CASSLSEGRGYTF
>TRBD1|TRBV7-2|NA|TRBJ2-7
TGTGCCAGCAGCCCCGGGACAGGACCCTACGAGCAGTACTTC
CASSPGTGPYEQYF